One sample yielded the 18 T cell receptor beta chains listed below, sequenced in a study of memory CD4+ T cells and cytomegalovirus serostatus. Produced via immunoSEQ multiplex PCR; TCRdb's table is partial and in-frame only. The sample yields about 50,000 clones, about four fifths seen once. The sort gate was single viable CD3+CD4+CD8-CD45RO+ cells for memory CD4+ T cells. The sample comprised memory CD4+ T cells from blood. The receptors come from an adult in good health and CMV-seronegative.

The chain has TRBV6-5 and TRBJ2-7; D is undetermined. Trimming removed 0 bases at V and 0 bases at J, with 6 bases between. Germline values: CDR1 MNHEY, CDR2 SVGAGI. There are 14 residues in the CDR3. CDR3 sequence reads: CASSYSHDSYEQYF. CDR3 bases: TGTGCCAGCAGTTACTCGCACGACTCCTACGAGCAGTACTTC.

This clone was detected only a few times. V usage is TRBV5-1 and J usage is TRBJ1-2, with a tentative D call TRBD1 (5 bases). The CDR3 covers 15 residues. Germline values: CDR1 SGHRS, CDR2 YFSETQ. Trimming left V 0 bases short and J 4 bases short, with 13 bases between. The CDR3 coding sequence is TGCGCCAGCAGCTTGGGTCGTGGGGCAACCTATGGCTACACCTTC. It translates to CASSLGRGATYGYTF. Variable domain in full (rest from reference TRBV5-1 and TRBJ1-2): KAGVTQTPRYLIKTRGQQVTLSCSPISGHRSVSWYQQTPGQGLQFLFEYFSETQRNKGNFPGRFSGRQFSNSRSEMNVSTLELGDSALYLCASSLGRGATYGYTFGSGTRLTVV.

This sequence joins TRBV9 and TRBJ2-6; D remains ambiguous. The CDR3 sequence is 14 residues long. Between the trimmed V and J ends, which lost 0 bases and 3 bases, there was a span of 4 bases. CDR1 and CDR2 (germline): SGDLS, YYNGEE. CDR3 residues: CASSVESGANVLTF. The CDR3 DNA is TGTGCCAGCAGCGTAGAAAGTGGGGCCAACGTCCTGACTTTC. The full variable domain, rest sourced from reference TRBV9 and TRBJ2-6, is DSGVTQTPKHLITATGQRVTLRCSPRSGDLSVYWYQQSLDQGLQFLIQYYNGEERAKGNILERFSAQQFPDLHSELNLSSLELGDSALYFCASSVESGANVLTFGAGSRLTVL.

This clone was detected once. This rearrangement joins TRBV4-2 to TRBJ2-2, with TRBD2 matching 8 bases. V dropped 3 bases and J dropped 1; count of bases not matched to a gene: 4. Germline V gene data show CDR1 as LGHNA and CDR2 as YNFKEQ. This CDR3 is built from 16 residues. This chain's CDR3 is CASSHAGGQNTGELFF. CDR3 nucleotide sequence: TGTGCCAGCAGCCATGCGGGGGGCCAGAACACCGGGGAGCTGTTTTTT.

The chain couples TRBV18 to TRBJ2-2; D is possibly TRBD2 (6 bases). The V and J ends lost 6 bases and 6 bases respectively, with 11 bases between them. The length of the CDR3 is 13 residues. Per germline, CDR1 KGHSH and CDR2 LQKENI. CDR3 sequence reads: CASSAGNAGELFF. The CDR3 DNA follows: TGTGCCAGCTCTGCGGGAAACGCCGGGGAGCTGTTTTTT.

The rearrangement joins TRBV5-5 to TRBJ2-5, with D hard to call. This CDR3 comprises 15 residues. The germline CDR1 and CDR2 sequences are SGHKS and YYEKEE (reference sequence). Trimming cost V 0 bases and J 2 bases, with 11 bases left between them. The CDR3 spells CASSLGPVIQETQYF. CDR3 sequence (DNA): TGTGCCAGCAGCTTGGGGCCGGTCATACAAGAGACCCAGTACTTC.

This sequence joins TRBV6-1 and TRBJ1-2; D gene ambiguous. From germline, CDR1 is MNHNS and CDR2 SASEGT. Trimming shortened V by 6 bases and J by 7 bases, and 15 bases separated the two germline ends. The CDR3 is 13 residues long. Here the CDR3 reads CASRNDLAGGYTF. The CDR3 coding sequence is TGTGCCAGCAGGAACGATCTCGCTGGTGGCTACACCTTC.

The V and J genes are TRBV5-1 and TRBJ2-2; TRBD2 matches 8 bases. The CDR3 is 14 amino acids. Germline V lookup: CDR1 SGHRS, CDR2 YFSETQ. J lost 5 bases, V lost 4 bases, and 4 bases had no gene match. CDR3 loop: CASSHRGGTGELFF. The CDR3 nucleotides are TGCGCCAGCAGCCACCGGGGGGGGACCGGGGAGCTGTTTTTT.

Remarks on this clone: The junction does not match germline at one end; this may be a read error. The J gene is TRBJ1-5, the V gene TRBV5-1; TRBD1 might be the D (5 bases). The CDR3 has 15 residues. The germline gives CDR1 SGHRS, CDR2 YFSETQ. CDR3 sequence (DNA): TGCGCCAGCAGTTTGGGACCCGGAGGCAATCAGCCCCAGCATTTT. This encodes CASSLGPGGNQPQHF.

This clone was seen a single time. This rearrangement joins TRBV15 to TRBJ2-1; D may be TRBD1 or TRBD2 (6 bases each). Germline V gene lookup returns CDR1 LNHNV and CDR2 YYDKDF (reference sequence). V was clipped by 1 base and J by 8 bases, with 18 bases between them. This CDR3 is 16 amino acids long. CDR3 in amino acids: CATSRVGGPLSYEQFF. The CDR3 DNA is TGTGCCACCAGCAGAGTAGGGGGGCCCCTCTCGTATGAGCAGTTCTTC.

The V call is TRBV7-9, the J call TRBJ2-5; 13 bases map to TRBD2. The V and J ends lost 0 bases and 1 base, in that order; junction bases with no gene match: 5. The germline CDR1 and CDR2 sequences are SEHNR and FQNEAQ (reference sequence). The CDR3 loop spans 18 amino acids. The CDR3 loop reads CASSLALGLAGLQETQYF. In DNA form, the CDR3 reads TGTGCCAGCAGCTTAGCGTTGGGACTAGCGGGGCTCCAAGAGACCCAGTACTTC.

This chain connects TRBV5-6 to TRBJ1-5; D not resolved. The ends were cut back, 0 bases at V and 12 bases at J, with 10 bases in the middle. Germline CDR1 is SGHDT and CDR2 is YYEEEE. The CDR3 covers 12 residues. In DNA, the CDR3 is TGTGCCAGCAGCTTGGTGGGTGAGCGCCAGCATTTT. The encoded protein is CASSLVGERQHF. The full variable domain, rest sourced from reference TRBV5-6 and TRBJ1-5, is DAGVTQSPTHLIKTRGQQVTLRCSPKSGHDTVSWYQQALGQGPQFIFQYYEEEERQRGNFPDRFSGHQFPNYSSELNVNALLLGDSALYLCASSLVGERQHFGDGTRLSIL.

The CDR3 coding sequence is TGTGCCAGCTCATCATCTAGCGGGGCCGTCTCGAATGAGCAGTTCTTC. Translated: CASSSSSGAVSNEQFF. The chain has TRBV18 and TRBJ2-1, with 9 bases aligning to TRBD2. The V gene end was trimmed by 5 bases and the J gene end by 7 bases; junction bases not matched to a gene: 12. The CDR3 sequence is 16 residues long. The germline CDR1 and CDR2 sequences are KGHSH and LQKENI.

The chain links TRBV14 to TRBJ1-1; D unclear. Germline V gives CDR1 SGHDN, CDR2 FVKESK. CDR3 size: 20 residues. Trimming removed 0 bases from V and 1 base from J, with 24 bases in between. CDR3 nucleotides: TGTGCCAGCAGCCAAGATCGAGTAGGAGGGTATGGATTCGGGAACACTGAAGCTTTCTTT. Amino acids: CASSQDRVGGYGFGNTEAFF.

The CDR3 sequence is CASSLGQVPFQETQYF. In nucleotides, the CDR3 is TGTGCCAGTAGTCTGGGACAGGTACCCTTCCAAGAGACCCAGTACTTC. This chain links TRBV19 with TRBJ2-5; 8 bases are a match to TRBD1. Germline loops: CDR1 LNHDA, CDR2 SQIVND (reference sequence). The CDR3 is 16 residues long. J was trimmed by 1 base and V by 5 bases; bases with no gene match: 9.

As DNA, the CDR3 is TGCAGCGTTGTCGGGACAGGGGTAAACGAGCAGTACTTC. It specifies CSVVGTGVNEQYF. The rearrangement joins TRBV29-1 to TRBJ2-7; TRBD1 matches at 10 bases. V was pared by 4 bases and J by 5 bases, with 5 bases of the junction left unmatched. CDR3 length equals 13 residues. Germline CDR1 and CDR2: SQVTM and ANQGSEA.

The rearrangement links TRBV4-2 to TRBJ2-1; no reliable D call. In germline, CDR1 is LGHNA, CDR2 YNFKEQ. The CDR3 runs to 17 residues. With 1 base removed from V and 0 bases from J, the gap between germline ends came to 13 bases. The CDR3 coding sequence is TGTGCCAGCAGCCAAGCCACGACCCGAAGCTCCTACAATGAGCAGTTCTTC. Its protein product is CASSQATTRSSYNEQFF.

The V call is TRBV7-3, the J call TRBJ2-7, with TRBD2 identical over 11 bases. J was trimmed by 4 bases and V by 5 bases; bases with no gene match: 7. CDR3 size: 15 residues. CDR1 is SGHTA and CDR2 is FQGTGA in the germline V gene. CDR3 coding DNA: TGTGCCAGCAGCCTATTAGCGGGGGGGTATTACGAGCAGTACTTC. Protein sequence: CASSLLAGGYYEQYF.